The T cell receptor (beta chain) described here comes from a study of T cell responses to AZD1222 COVID-19 vaccine. About this clone: Its cognate antigen is unknown.

Broader study findings: Following two doses of AZD1222, Spike-specific TCR breadth and depth rose.

Measured with immunoSEQ multiplex PCR; TCRdb has only the in-frame clones, and not every one. The table records more than 250,000 clones, approximately 95% of them present only once. Germline V gene lookup returns CDR1 SGHDT and CDR2 YYEEEE. This CDR3 is 13 amino acids long. The junction had 6 bases not matched to a gene; V was cut back by 0 bases and J by 9 bases. This specimen was peripheral blood, taken on day 0 of AZD1222 vaccination. This TCR derives from an adult in good health. This rearrangement joins TRBV5-6 to TRBJ2-7; 7 bases fit TRBD1. The DNA of the CDR3 is TGTGCCAGCAGCTTGGTACGGACAGGACGGCAGTACTTC. Translating gives CASSLVRTGRQYF.